This TCR beta chain was retrieved from a study of control samples from healthy donors and cancer patients. The CDR3 loop spans 15 amino acids. Germline V lookup: CDR1 SGHRS, CDR2 YFSETQ. The V gene lost 4 bases and the J gene lost 4 bases, with 17 bases spanning the gap. Data came from immunoSEQ multiplex PCR; TCRdb stores just in-frame clones and leaves some out. This table holds fewer than 200,000 clones, over 85% found once. Sequencing used blood. The chain recombines TRBV5-1 with TRBJ1-1; tentative D call: TRBD1 (5 bases). This clonotype originated in a woman aged 55-69 years in good health. Written as DNA, the CDR3 is TGCGCCAGCAGCCCTGATGGGGGGGGTAGCACTGAAGCTTTCTTT. Translating gives CASSPDGGGSTEAFF.